This note documents a single T cell receptor beta chain sequence. Antigen: not known. The data originate from a study of T-cell reconstitution after alpha-beta-depleted transplantation in children. Study results and caveats: Where alpha-beta T cells came from about two months after transplant was reportedly several hundred expanded graft clones. T-cell counts and diversity at one year following transplant were attributed mainly to newly produced T cells.

CDR3 length: 16 amino acids. V dropped 2 bases and J dropped 1 base, with 12 bases sitting between them. Preparation of the TCRbeta library involved a method that used unique molecular identifiers. TCRdb recomputed calls from the PCR reads with MiXCR, one row per CDR3 protein. The table includes about 120,000 distinct CDR3 sequences, about 21% detected once. The gene calls are TRBV12-3 or TRBV12-4 and TRBJ2-1; D gene uncertain. The specimen comprised PBMCs, mostly from graft donor cells, sampled 180 days after TCRalphabeta/CD19-depleted stem cell transplant. This TCR was sampled from a male patient between 2 and 15 years old who had a stem cell transplant for chronic granulomatous disease, so the T cells may come from the graft donor. The CDR3 here is CASSLSVTYSYNEQFF. CDR3 coding DNA: TGTGCCAGCAGTTTATCCGTGACCTATTCCTACAATGAGCAGTTCTTC.